The T cell receptor (beta chain) described here comes from a study of cytomegalovirus exposure and HLA in healthy donors. In the PCR, 60 Vbeta and 13 Jbeta primers were used. This table comes from immunoSEQ multiplex PCR, and its TCRdb copy is limited to in-frame clones, with some not included. The repertoire includes 75,000 or so clones, 65% to 70% of them detected once, and about 20% sits in the top ten. V shed 6 bases and J 0 bases; nucleotides not matched to a gene: 9. Germline V gene data show CDR1 as LNHDA and CDR2 as SQIVND (reference sequence). The CDR3 has 17 residues. Sequencing was performed on PBMCs. The receptor's source is a man aged 35-49 years in good health and CMV-seropositive. The rearrangement links TRBV19 to TRBJ1-5; 9 bases fit TRBD1. The CDR3 sequence: CASSMDRGWISNQPQHF. The CDR3, as DNA: TGTGCCAGTAGCATGGACAGGGGATGGATTAGCAATCAGCCCCAGCATTTT.